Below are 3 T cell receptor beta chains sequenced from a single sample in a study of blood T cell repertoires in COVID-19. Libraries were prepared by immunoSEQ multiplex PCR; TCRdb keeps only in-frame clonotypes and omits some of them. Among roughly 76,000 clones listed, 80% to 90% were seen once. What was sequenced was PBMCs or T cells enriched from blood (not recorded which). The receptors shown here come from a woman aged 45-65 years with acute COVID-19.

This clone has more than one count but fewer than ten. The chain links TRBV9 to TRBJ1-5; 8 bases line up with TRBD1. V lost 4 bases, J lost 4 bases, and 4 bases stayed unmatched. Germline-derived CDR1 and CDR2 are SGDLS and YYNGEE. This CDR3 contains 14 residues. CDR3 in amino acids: CASSRTGWNQPQHF. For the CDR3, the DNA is TGTGCCAGCAGCAGGACAGGGTGGAATCAGCCCCAGCATTTT.

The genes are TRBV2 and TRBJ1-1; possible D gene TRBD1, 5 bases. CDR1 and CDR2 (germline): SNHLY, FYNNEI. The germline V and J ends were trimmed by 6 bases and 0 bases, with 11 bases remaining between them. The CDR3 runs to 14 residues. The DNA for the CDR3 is TGTGCCAGCAGCGGGGGTCTCATGAACACTGAAGCTTTCTTT. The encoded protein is CASSGGLMNTEAFF.

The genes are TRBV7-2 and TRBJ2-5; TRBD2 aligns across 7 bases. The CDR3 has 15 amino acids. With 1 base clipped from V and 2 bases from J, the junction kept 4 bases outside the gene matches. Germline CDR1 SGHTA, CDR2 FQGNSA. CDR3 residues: CASSLVRAGQETQYF. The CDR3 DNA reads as TGTGCCAGCAGCTTAGTCAGAGCGGGACAAGAGACCCAGTACTTC.